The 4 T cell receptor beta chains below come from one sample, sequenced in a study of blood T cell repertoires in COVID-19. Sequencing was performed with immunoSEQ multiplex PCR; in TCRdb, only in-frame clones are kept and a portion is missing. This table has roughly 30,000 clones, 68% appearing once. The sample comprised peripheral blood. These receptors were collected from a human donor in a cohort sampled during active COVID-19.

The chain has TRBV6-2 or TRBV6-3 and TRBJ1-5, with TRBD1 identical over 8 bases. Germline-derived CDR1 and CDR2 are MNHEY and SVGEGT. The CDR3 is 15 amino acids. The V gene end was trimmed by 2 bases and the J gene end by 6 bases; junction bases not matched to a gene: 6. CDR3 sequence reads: CASSYPRGLGQPQHF. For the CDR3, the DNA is TGTGCCAGCAGTTACCCCAGGGGGCTAGGTCAGCCCCAGCATTTT.

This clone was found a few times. CDR3 DNA: TGTGCCAGTAGCAGTCTCGGGACAGATGATACCGGGGAGCTGTTTTTT. As protein: CASSSLGTDDTGELFF. This rearrangement joins TRBV19 to TRBJ2-2; 7 positions match TRBD1. The V and J ends lost 6 bases and 5 bases, in that order; junction bases with no gene match: 12. Per the germline V gene, CDR1 is LNHDA and CDR2 is SQIVND (reference sequence). CDR3 length: 16 amino acids.

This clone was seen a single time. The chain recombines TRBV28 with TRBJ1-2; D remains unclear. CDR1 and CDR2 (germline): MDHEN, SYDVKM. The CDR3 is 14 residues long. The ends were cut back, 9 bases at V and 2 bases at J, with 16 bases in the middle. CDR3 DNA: TGTGCCAGTTTAGCGGGAGGAACAAACTATGGCTACACCTTC. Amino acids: CASLAGGTNYGYTF.

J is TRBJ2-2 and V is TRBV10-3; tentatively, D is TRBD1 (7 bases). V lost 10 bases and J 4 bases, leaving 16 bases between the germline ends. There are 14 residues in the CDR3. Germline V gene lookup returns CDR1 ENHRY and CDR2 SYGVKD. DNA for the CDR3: TGTGCCAACCGCGGGACAGTTGTCACCGGGGAGCTGTTTTTT. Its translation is CANRGTVVTGELFF.